The T cell receptor beta chain under discussion was sequenced for a study of blood T cell repertoires in COVID-19. Repertoires were generated with immunoSEQ multiplex PCR, while TCRdb's copy carries only in-frame clones and drops some. The sample yields around 400,000 clones, roughly 90% seen once. V was cut by 0 bases and J by 5 bases, with 13 bases left in between. This CDR3 is built from 15 residues. In germline, CDR1 is SGHDN, CDR2 FVKESK. The sequence came from a woman in her late teens or twenties who had been exposed to COVID-19. The chain recombines TRBV14 with TRBJ2-5; a possible D gene is TRBD2 (7 bases). The sequencing input was PBMCs or T cells enriched from blood (not recorded which). This chain's CDR3 is CASSQERGRGETQYF. For the CDR3, the DNA is TGTGCCAGCAGCCAAGAGCGGGGGCGCGGGGAGACCCAGTACTTC.